The 25 T cell receptor beta chains in this list originate from one sample, sequenced in a study of blood T cell repertoires in COVID-19. Produced via immunoSEQ multiplex PCR; TCRdb's table is partial and in-frame only. The repertoire holds about 220,000 clones, approximately 86% seen once, with 3.5% to 4% in the top ten. The sample was peripheral blood. All receptors come from a woman aged 80 or over with acute or convalescent COVID-19.

The V call is TRBV7-9, the J call TRBJ2-7; 9 bases are a match to TRBD2. The CDR3 extends over 17 amino acids. Germline-derived CDR1 and CDR2 are SEHNR and FQNEAQ (reference sequence). The V and J ends lost 2 bases and 6 bases, in that order; junction bases with no gene match: 14. CDR3 sequence reads: CASSLSAGGNPRGEQYF. The CDR3, as DNA: TGTGCCAGCAGCTTATCCGCGGGAGGGAACCCTAGGGGCGAGCAGTACTTC. Full variable domain (rest looked up from reference TRBV7-9 and TRBJ2-7): DTGVSQNPRHKITKRGQNVTFRCDPISEHNRLYWYRQTLGQGPEFLTYFQNEAQLEKSRLLSDRFSAERPKGSFSTLEIQRTEQGDSAMYLCASSLSAGGNPRGEQYFGPGTRLTVT.

There are a few counts of this clone. The rearrangement joins TRBV7-2 to TRBJ1-1, with D unresolved. V was trimmed by 3 bases and J by 5 bases, leaving 16 bases between them. This CDR3 is 15 amino acids long. Germline-derived CDR1 and CDR2 are SGHTA and FQGNSA. CDR3 residues: CASSLDRRAGTEAFF. For the CDR3, the DNA is TGTGCCAGCAGCTTGGACCGAAGGGCGGGAACTGAAGCTTTCTTT.

The chain joins TRBV13 to TRBJ2-7; TRBD2 aligns across 12 bases. Trimming removed 5 bases from V and 2 bases from J; junction bases left unmatched: 10. Germline V gene data show CDR1 as PRHDT and CDR2 as FYEKMQ (reference sequence). CDR3 length equals 17 residues. CDR3 nucleotides: TGTGCCAGCAGCCGGACTAGCGGGGCCCTCGCCGCCTACGAGCAGTACTTC. This gives the protein CASSRTSGALAAYEQYF.

This chain connects TRBV3-1 (or the pseudogene TRBV3-2) to TRBJ2-3, with a weak D call TRBD2 (6 bases). CDR1 and CDR2 (germline): LGHDT, YNNKEL (reference sequence). The CDR3 contains 20 residues. V was cut by 1 base and J by 3 bases, with 26 bases left in between. The DNA for the CDR3 is TGTGCCAGCAGCCAAGGGGTAACGGTCGAAGGCGGGGAGGTAACAGATACGCAGTATTTT. Residues: CASSQGVTVEGGEVTDTQYF.

V is TRBV19 and J is TRBJ1-1, with 7 positions matching TRBD1. The V gene end was trimmed by 5 bases and the J gene end by 4 bases; junction bases not matched to a gene: 4. The CDR3 extends over 13 amino acids. CDR1 is LNHDA and CDR2 is SQIVND in the germline V gene (reference sequence). In DNA, the CDR3 is TGTGCCAGTAGTTTCCAGGGGGGCACTGAAGCTTTCTTT. Translated, it gives CASSFQGGTEAFF.

This chain links TRBV7-9 with TRBJ1-1; no definite D call. V shed 6 bases and J shed 13 bases, with 6 bases lying between them. From germline, CDR1 is SEHNR and CDR2 FQNEAQ (reference sequence). CDR3 length equals 8 residues. CDR3 DNA: TGTGCCAGCAGTTCAGGTTTCTTT. Its protein product is CASSSGFF.

This clone was recorded a few times. The rearrangement links TRBV28 to TRBJ1-1; 7 nucleotides agree with TRBD1. Trimming cost V 7 bases and J 1 base; bases outside gene matches: 9. In germline, CDR1 is MDHEN, CDR2 SYDVKM. This CDR3 contains 15 residues. The CDR3 spells CASKPQGSENTEAFF. The CDR3 bases are TGTGCCAGCAAACCACAGGGGAGCGAGAACACTGAAGCTTTCTTT.

The genes are TRBV6-2 or TRBV6-3 and TRBJ2-7; D is possibly TRBD1 (5 bases). Germline values: CDR1 MNHEY, CDR2 SVGEGT. The CDR3 is 15 amino acids. V was cut by 2 bases and J by 3 bases, with 14 bases left in between. The CDR3 reads CASSYRTRKDYEQYF. CDR3 in DNA: TGTGCCAGCAGTTACAGGACACGTAAAGACTACGAGCAGTACTTC.

The chain is built from TRBV11-3 and TRBJ2-1, with no clear D. Germline assignment: CDR1 SGHNT and CDR2 YENEEA. Trimming shortened V by 0 bases and J by 6 bases, and 9 bases separated the two germline ends. The CDR3 is 14 amino acids. The CDR3 coding sequence is TGTGCCAGCAGCTTAGATCATAACTTCAATGAGCAGTTCTTC. Translated, it gives CASSLDHNFNEQFF. Using reference TRBV11-3 and TRBJ2-1 for the parts outside the CDR3, the full variable domain is EAGVVQSPRYKIIEKKQPVAFWCNPISGHNTLYWYLQNLGQGPELLIRYENEEAVDDSQLPKDRFSAERLKGVDSTLKIQPAELGDSAVYLCASSLDHNFNEQFFGPGTRLTVL.

V is TRBV19 and J is TRBJ2-3; 8 bases fit TRBD1. The CDR3 has 14 residues. The germline V gene encodes CDR1 LNHDA and CDR2 SQIVND (reference sequence). J gave up 4 bases and V 8 bases, and 8 bases lay outside the gene matches. The DNA for the CDR3 is TGTGCCAGTGGGGTCCCAGGGGGCCCAGATACGCAGTATTTT. This sequence encodes CASGVPGGPDTQYF. Drawing the rest from reference TRBV19 and TRBJ2-3, the complete variable domain is DGGITQSPKYLFRKEGQNVTLSCEQNLNHDAMYWYRQDPGQGLRLIYYSQIVNDFQKGDIAEGYSVSREKKESFPLTVTSAQKNPTAFYLCASGVPGGPDTQYFGPGTRLTVL.

The rearrangement links TRBV25-1 to TRBJ2-3; 10 nucleotides line up with TRBD2. The CDR3 consists of 14 residues. V lost 10 bases, J lost 3 bases, and 7 bases stayed unmatched. From germline, CDR1 is MGHDK and CDR2 SYGVNS. CDR3 DNA: TGTGCCACCGGAAGCGGGGGGGCTACAGATACGCAGTATTTT. Residues: CATGSGGATDTQYF. The variable domain in full, completed from reference TRBV25-1 and TRBJ2-3, reads EADIYQTPRYLVIGTGKKITLECSQTMGHDKMYWYQQDPGMELHLIHYSYGVNSTEKGDLSSESTVSRIRTEHFPLTLESARPSHTSQYLCATGSGGATDTQYFGPGTRLTVL.

This clone was seen just once. The chain has TRBV7-3 and TRBJ2-3; TRBD2 matches at 11 bases. The CDR3 runs to 15 residues. Germline lookup yields CDR1 SGHTA and CDR2 FQGTGA. J was trimmed by 3 bases and V by 5 bases; bases with no gene match: 4. The CDR3 region is CASSGSGGATDTQYF. DNA of the CDR3: TGTGCCAGCAGCGGTAGCGGGGGGGCGACAGATACGCAGTATTTT.

V is TRBV27 and J is TRBJ1-6; D is unresolved. Per the germline V gene, CDR1 is MNHEY and CDR2 is SMNVEV (reference sequence). The CDR3 is 12 residues long. The V gene lost 6 bases and the J gene lost 8 bases, with 8 bases spanning the gap. The CDR3: CASRLIDSPLHF. DNA for the CDR3: TGTGCCAGCAGGCTAATAGATTCACCCCTCCACTTT.

J is TRBJ1-2 and V is TRBV7-2; D unresolved. Germline assignment: CDR1 SGHTA and CDR2 FQGNSA. Trimming cost V 2 bases and J 2 bases, with 9 bases left between them. The CDR3 consists of 14 residues. Here the CDR3 DNA reads TGTGCCAGCAGCTTATCAATAGTCAACTATGGCTACACCTTC. Residues: CASSLSIVNYGYTF.

On this clone itself: Distinct nucleotide sequences in the sample also encode this CDR3. This chain joins TRBV7-9 and TRBJ1-3, with 7 bases aligning to TRBD1. CDR1 and CDR2 (germline): SEHNR, FQNEAQ (reference sequence). After removal of 3 bases from V and 4 bases from J, the junction contained 0 bases not matched to a gene. The CDR3 is 13 amino acids. CDR3 loop: CASSLDRGNTIYF. CDR3 sequence (DNA): TGTGCCAGCAGCTTGGACAGGGGAAACACCATATATTTT. Using reference TRBV7-9 and TRBJ1-3 for the parts outside the CDR3, the full variable domain is DTGVSQNPRHKITKRGQNVTFRCDPISEHNRLYWYRQTLGQGPEFLTYFQNEAQLEKSRLLSDRFSAERPKGSFSTLEIQRTEQGDSAMYLCASSLDRGNTIYFGEGSWLTVV.

This chain joins TRBV4-2 and TRBJ2-7; no reliable D call. Trimming cost V 0 bases and J 10 bases, with 19 bases left between them. Germline assignment: CDR1 LGHNA and CDR2 YNFKEQ. The CDR3 extends over 15 amino acids. The CDR3 DNA follows: TGTGCCAGCAGCCAAGAGGAGAACGAGGCGCAAATCCAGTACTTC. Protein product: CASSQEENEAQIQYF.

This clone has just a few counts. The chain combines TRBV11-3 with TRBJ2-3; 8 bases map to TRBD2. With V trimmed by 3 bases and J by 1 base, 6 bases remained unmatched. The CDR3 sequence is 16 residues long. CDR1 SGHNT and CDR2 YENEEA come from the germline V gene. CDR3 region: CASSFKRGFRTDTQYF. DNA of the CDR3: TGTGCCAGCAGCTTCAAGCGGGGGTTTCGCACAGATACGCAGTATTTT.

This rearrangement joins TRBV19 to TRBJ1-5, with no clear D. Trimming took off 3 bases at V and 5 bases at J, with 8 bases between the two ends. The CDR3 totals 13 residues. Germline V gene sequence: CDR1 LNHDA, CDR2 SQIVND (reference sequence). This CDR3 reads CASSMRVDQPQHF. In nucleotides, the CDR3 is TGTGCCAGTAGTATGCGAGTAGATCAGCCCCAGCATTTT.

In this sample, this clone turned up a few times. The chain links TRBV7-2 to TRBJ1-5; TRBD1 might be the D (6 bases). Trimming stripped 1 base from V and 7 bases from J, with 17 bases between. Germline V CDR1 and CDR2: SGHTA, FQGNSA. The CDR3 covers 16 residues. CDR3 nucleotide sequence: TGTGCCAGCAGCTTAGGAGGCAGGGGTATATGGCAGCCCCAGCATTTT. Protein product: CASSLGGRGIWQPQHF.

The chain uses TRBV2 and TRBJ1-5; weak D call: TRBD1 (5 bases). Germline CDR1 reads SNHLY; CDR2 reads FYNNEI. V lost 7 bases, J lost 2 bases, and 15 bases lay in between. The CDR3 consists of 15 residues. CDR3 region: CASNTGTTGNQPQHF. The CDR3 region has the DNA TGTGCCAGCAATACAGGAACGACAGGCAATCAGCCCCAGCATTTT.

This rearrangement joins TRBV19 to TRBJ2-2; a weak D match, TRBD1 (6 bases). The CDR3 runs 14 residues. CDR1 and CDR2 from the germline V gene are LNHDA and SQIVND (reference sequence). Between the trimmed V and J ends, which lost 8 bases and 5 bases, there was a span of 15 bases. CDR3 residues: CASGDRFGTGELFF. In DNA, the CDR3 is TGTGCCAGTGGCGACAGGTTCGGGACCGGGGAGCTGTTTTTT.

This clone is a singleton in its sample. This chain joins TRBV11-1 and TRBJ1-5; perhaps TRBD1 as D (5 bases). The ends were cut back, 7 bases at V and 1 base at J, with 14 bases in the middle. CDR1 and CDR2 (germline): SGHAT, FQDESV (reference sequence). This CDR3 is 15 amino acids long. This chain's CDR3 is CASMNERGSNQPQHF. The CDR3 DNA follows: TGTGCCAGCATGAATGAACGGGGGAGCAATCAGCCCCAGCATTTT.

This rearrangement joins TRBV19 to TRBJ2-1; possibly TRBD1 for D (6 bases). From germline, CDR1 is LNHDA and CDR2 SQIVND (reference sequence). V dropped 2 bases and J dropped 2 bases, with 22 bases sitting between them. CDR3 size: 19 residues. The CDR3 here is CASSIHSAQQGSAYNEQFF. CDR3 bases: TGTGCCAGTAGTATACACTCGGCTCAACAGGGTTCTGCCTACAATGAGCAGTTCTTC.

This chain connects TRBV6-6 to TRBJ2-2; 11 positions match TRBD2. The V gene's germline CDR1 is MNHNY and CDR2 SVGAGI (reference sequence). This CDR3 contains 17 residues. V lost 5 bases, J lost 5 bases, and 10 bases stayed unmatched. The CDR3 reads CASSHSGGARTTGELFF. CDR3 in DNA: TGTGCCAGCAGTCATAGCGGGGGGGCCCGTACGACCGGGGAGCTGTTTTTT.

This clone has just one count. The gene calls are TRBV19 and TRBJ2-7; D perhaps matches TRBD2 (6 bases). V was pared by 5 bases and J by 2 bases, with 13 bases between. CDR1 is LNHDA and CDR2 is SQIVND in the germline V gene (reference sequence). The CDR3 length is 14 residues. For the CDR3, the DNA is TGTGCCAGTAGTTCCTGGGACTTCCCCTACGAGCAGTACTTC. Encoded protein: CASSSWDFPYEQYF.